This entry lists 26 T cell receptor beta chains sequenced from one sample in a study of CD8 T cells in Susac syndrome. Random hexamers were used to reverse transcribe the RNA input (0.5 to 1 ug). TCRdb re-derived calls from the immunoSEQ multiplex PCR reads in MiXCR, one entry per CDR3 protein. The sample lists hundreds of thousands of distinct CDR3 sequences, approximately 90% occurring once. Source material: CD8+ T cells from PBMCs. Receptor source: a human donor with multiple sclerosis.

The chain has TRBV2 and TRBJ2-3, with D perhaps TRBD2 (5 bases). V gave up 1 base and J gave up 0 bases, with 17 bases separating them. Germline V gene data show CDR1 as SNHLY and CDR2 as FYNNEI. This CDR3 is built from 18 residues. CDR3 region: CASSEVWTGSASTDTQYF. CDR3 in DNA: TGTGCCAGCAGTGAAGTCTGGACGGGATCAGCTAGCACAGATACGCAGTATTTT.

DNA for the CDR3: TGTGCCAGCAGTACCCACAGGGATAATGAGCAGTTCTTC. As protein: CASSTHRDNEQFF. V is TRBV6-5 and J is TRBJ2-1; possible D gene TRBD1, 6 bases. V lost 5 bases, J lost 7 bases, and 12 bases lay in between. The CDR3 is 13 residues long. Looked up from germline, CDR1 is MNHEY and CDR2 is SVGAGI.

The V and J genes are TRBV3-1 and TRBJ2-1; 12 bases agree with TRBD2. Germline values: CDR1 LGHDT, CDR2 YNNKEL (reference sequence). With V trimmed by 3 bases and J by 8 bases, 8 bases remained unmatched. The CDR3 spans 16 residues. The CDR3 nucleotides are TGTGCCAGCAGCCACCCTCTAGCGGGGGGGCATGATGAGCAGTTCTTC. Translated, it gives CASSHPLAGGHDEQFF.

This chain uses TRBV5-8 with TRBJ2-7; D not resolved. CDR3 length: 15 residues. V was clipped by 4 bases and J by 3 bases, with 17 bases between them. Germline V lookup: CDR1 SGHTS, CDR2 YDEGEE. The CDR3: CASSPTTRVHYEQYF. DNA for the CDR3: TGTGCCAGCAGCCCTACCACGAGAGTCCACTACGAGCAGTACTTC.

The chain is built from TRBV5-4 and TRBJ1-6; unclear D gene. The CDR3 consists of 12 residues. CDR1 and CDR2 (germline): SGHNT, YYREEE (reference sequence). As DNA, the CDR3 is TGTGCGGGGAGCTCCTATAATTCACCCCTCCACTTT. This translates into CAGSSYNSPLHF.

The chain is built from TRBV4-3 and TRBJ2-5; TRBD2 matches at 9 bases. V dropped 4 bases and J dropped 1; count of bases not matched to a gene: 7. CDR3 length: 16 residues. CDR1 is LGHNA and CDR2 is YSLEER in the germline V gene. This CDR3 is CASSLASGRPQETQYF. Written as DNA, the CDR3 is TGCGCCAGCAGCCTCGCCAGCGGGAGGCCCCAAGAGACCCAGTACTTC.

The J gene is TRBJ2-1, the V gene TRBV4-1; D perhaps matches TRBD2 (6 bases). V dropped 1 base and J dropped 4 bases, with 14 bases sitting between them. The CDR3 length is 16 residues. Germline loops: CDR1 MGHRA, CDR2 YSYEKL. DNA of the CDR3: TGCGCCAGCAGCCAAGCAACGGGAGAGCCTTACAATGAGCAGTTCTTC. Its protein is CASSQATGEPYNEQFF.

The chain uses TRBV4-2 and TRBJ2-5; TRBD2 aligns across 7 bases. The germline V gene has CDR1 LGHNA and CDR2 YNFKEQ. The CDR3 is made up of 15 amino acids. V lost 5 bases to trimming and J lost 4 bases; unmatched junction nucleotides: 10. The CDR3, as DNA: TGTGCCAGCAGCTTCCTAGCGGACCCAGGAGAGACCCAGTACTTC. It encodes CASSFLADPGETQYF.

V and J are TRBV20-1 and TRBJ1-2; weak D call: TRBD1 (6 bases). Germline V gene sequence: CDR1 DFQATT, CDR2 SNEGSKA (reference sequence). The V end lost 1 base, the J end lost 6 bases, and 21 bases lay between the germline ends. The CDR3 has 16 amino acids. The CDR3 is CSARGVRGSDVDGYTF. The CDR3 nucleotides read TGCAGTGCTAGAGGAGTAAGGGGGTCGGATGTAGATGGCTACACCTTC.

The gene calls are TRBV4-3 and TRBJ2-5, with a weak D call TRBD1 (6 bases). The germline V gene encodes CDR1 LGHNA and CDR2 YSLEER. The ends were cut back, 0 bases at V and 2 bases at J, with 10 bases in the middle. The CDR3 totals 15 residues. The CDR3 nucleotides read TGCGCCAGCAGCCAAGATGCCGGACAGCAAGAGACCCAGTACTTC. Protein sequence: CASSQDAGQQETQYF.

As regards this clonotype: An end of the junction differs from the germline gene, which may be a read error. CDR3 DNA sequence: TGTGCCACCAGTTTCGGGGGAAGCACCGGGGAGCTGTTTTTT. This encodes CATSFGGSTGELFF. The J gene is TRBJ2-2, the V gene TRBV12-3 or TRBV12-4, with a possible D match to TRBD2 (6 bases). CDR3 length equals 14 residues.

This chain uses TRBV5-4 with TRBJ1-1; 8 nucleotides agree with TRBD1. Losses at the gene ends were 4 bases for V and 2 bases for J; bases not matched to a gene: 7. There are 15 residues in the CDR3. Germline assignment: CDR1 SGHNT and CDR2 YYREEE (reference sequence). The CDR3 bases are TGTGCCAGCAGCCCGGGGGACAGGCCTAACACTGAAGCTTTCTTT. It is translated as CASSPGDRPNTEAFF.

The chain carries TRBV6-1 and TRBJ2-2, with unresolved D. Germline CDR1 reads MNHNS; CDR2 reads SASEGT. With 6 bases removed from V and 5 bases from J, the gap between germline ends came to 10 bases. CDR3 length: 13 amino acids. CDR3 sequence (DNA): TGTGCCAGCAGGATACACGAAACCGGGGAGCTGTTTTTT. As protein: CASRIHETGELFF.

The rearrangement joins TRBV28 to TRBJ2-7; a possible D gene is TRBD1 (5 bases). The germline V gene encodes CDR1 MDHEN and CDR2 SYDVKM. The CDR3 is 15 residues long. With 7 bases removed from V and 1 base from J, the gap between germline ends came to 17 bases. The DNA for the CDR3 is TGTGCCAGCACCCCCCGCCCAACAGGTTCCTACGAGCAGTACTTC. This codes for CASTPRPTGSYEQYF. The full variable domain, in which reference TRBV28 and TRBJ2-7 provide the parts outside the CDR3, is DVKVTQSSRYLVKRTGEKVFLECVQDMDHENMFWYRQDPGLGLRLIYFSYDVKMKEKGDIPEGYSVSREKKERFSLILESASTNQTSMYLCASTPRPTGSYEQYFGPGTRLTVT.

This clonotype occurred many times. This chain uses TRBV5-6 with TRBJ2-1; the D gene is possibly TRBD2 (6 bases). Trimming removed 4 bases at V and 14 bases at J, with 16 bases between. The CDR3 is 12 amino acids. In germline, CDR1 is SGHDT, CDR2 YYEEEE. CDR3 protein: CASSQDYPPEFF. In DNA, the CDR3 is TGTGCCAGCAGCCAGGACTACCCTCCCGAGTTCTTC.

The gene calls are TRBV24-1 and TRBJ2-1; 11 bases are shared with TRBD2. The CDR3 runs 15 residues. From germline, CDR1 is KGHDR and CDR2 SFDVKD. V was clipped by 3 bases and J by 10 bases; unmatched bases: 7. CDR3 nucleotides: TGTGCCACCAGTGATGTGGGACTAGCGGCCCGGGAGCAGTTCTTC. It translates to CATSDVGLAAREQFF.

The CDR3 bases are TGTGCCAGCAGCTCCCCTGAACGGTACAATGAGCAGTTCTTC. It is translated as CASSSPERYNEQFF. V is TRBV5-8 and J is TRBJ2-1; D call uncertain. Trimming shortened V by 3 bases and J by 4 bases, and 11 bases separated the two germline ends. CDR3 length: 14 amino acids. The germline V gene has CDR1 SGHTS and CDR2 YDEGEE.

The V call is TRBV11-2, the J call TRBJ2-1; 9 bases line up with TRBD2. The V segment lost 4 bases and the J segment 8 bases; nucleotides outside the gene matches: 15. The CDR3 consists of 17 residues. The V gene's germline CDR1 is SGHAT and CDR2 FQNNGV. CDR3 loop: CASSSPFSGTSNDEQFF. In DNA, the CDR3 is TGTGCCAGCAGCTCGCCTTTTTCCGGGACTAGCAACGATGAGCAGTTCTTC. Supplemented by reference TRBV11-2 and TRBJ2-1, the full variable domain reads EAGVAQSPRYKIIEKRQSVAFWCNPISGHATLYWYQQILGQGPKLLIQFQNNGVVDDSQLPKDRFSAERLKGVDSTLKIQPAKLEDSAVYLCASSSPFSGTSNDEQFFGPGTRLTVL.

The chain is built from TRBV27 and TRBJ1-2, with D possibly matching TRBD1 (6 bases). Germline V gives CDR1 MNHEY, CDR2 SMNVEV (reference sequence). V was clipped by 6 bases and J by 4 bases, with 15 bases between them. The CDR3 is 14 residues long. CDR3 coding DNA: TGTGCCAGCAGCCCCGGAGGACAGAGCTATGGCTACACCTTC. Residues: CASSPGGQSYGYTF.

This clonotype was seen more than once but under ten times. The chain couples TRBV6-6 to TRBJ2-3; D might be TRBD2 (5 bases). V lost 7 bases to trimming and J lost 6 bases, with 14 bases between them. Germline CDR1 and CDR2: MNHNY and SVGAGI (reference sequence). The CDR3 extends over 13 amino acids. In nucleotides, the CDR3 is TGTGCCAGCAAAGTAGCGCCCGGGGATACGCAGTATTTT. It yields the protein CASKVAPGDTQYF.

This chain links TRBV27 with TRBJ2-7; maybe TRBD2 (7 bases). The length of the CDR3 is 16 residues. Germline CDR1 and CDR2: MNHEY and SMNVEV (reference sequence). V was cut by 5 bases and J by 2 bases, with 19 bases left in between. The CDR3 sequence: CASSHPTEGGTYEQYF. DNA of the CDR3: TGTGCCAGCAGTCACCCAACCGAGGGGGGGACCTACGAGCAGTACTTC.

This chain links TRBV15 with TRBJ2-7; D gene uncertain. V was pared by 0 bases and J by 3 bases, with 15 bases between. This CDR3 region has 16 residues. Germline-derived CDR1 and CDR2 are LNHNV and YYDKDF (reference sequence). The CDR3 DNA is TGTGCCACCAGCAGAGATATAGTCCTCAATAACTACGAGCAGTACTTC. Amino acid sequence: CATSRDIVLNNYEQYF.

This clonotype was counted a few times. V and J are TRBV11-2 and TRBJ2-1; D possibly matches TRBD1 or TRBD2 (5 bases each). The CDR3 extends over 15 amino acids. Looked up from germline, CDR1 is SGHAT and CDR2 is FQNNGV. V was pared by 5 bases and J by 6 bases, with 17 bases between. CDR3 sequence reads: CASSHLRGEVNEQFF. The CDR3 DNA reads TGTGCCAGCAGCCACCTGAGGGGAGAGGTCAATGAGCAGTTCTTC.

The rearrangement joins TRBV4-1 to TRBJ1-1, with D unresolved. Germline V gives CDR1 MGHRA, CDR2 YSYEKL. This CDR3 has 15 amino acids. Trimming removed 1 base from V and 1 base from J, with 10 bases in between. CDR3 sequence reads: CASSQVYRENTEAFF. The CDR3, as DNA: TGCGCCAGCAGCCAAGTTTACCGAGAGAACACTGAAGCTTTCTTT.

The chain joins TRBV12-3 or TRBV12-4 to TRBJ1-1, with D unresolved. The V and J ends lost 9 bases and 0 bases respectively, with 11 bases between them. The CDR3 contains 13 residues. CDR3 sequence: CASKTSLNTEAFF. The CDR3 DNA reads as TGTGCCAGTAAGACAAGTCTGAACACTGAAGCTTTCTTT.

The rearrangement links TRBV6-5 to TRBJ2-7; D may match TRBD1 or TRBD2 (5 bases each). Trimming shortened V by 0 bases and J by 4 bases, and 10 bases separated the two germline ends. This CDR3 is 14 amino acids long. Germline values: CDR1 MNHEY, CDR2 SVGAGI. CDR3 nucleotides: TGTGCCAGCAGTTACTCACTCAGGGAGTACGAGCAGTACTTC. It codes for CASSYSLREYEQYF.